What follows are 9 T cell receptor beta chains derived from one specimen sequenced in a study of blood T cell repertoires in COVID-19. Libraries were prepared by immunoSEQ multiplex PCR; TCRdb keeps only in-frame clonotypes and omits some of them. The repertoire includes over 140,000 clones, 75% to 80% of them detected once, and roughly 2.9% sits in the top ten. Input material: PBMCs or T cells enriched from blood (not recorded which). Receptors were obtained from a woman aged 45-65 years who had recovered from COVID-19.

The chain combines TRBV6-5 with TRBJ1-6; maybe TRBD1 (5 bases). Trimming left V 5 bases short and J 9 bases short, with 17 bases between. Per the germline V gene, CDR1 is MNHEY and CDR2 is SVGAGI. This CDR3 has 15 residues. The CDR3 loop is CASSTRRGVGSPLHF. For the CDR3, the DNA is TGTGCCAGCAGTACCCGGAGGGGCGTTGGTTCACCCCTCCACTTT.

This chain connects TRBV5-6 to TRBJ1-1, with D hard to call. The germline V and J ends were trimmed by 0 bases and 3 bases, with 6 bases remaining between them. This CDR3 has 13 residues. From germline, CDR1 is SGHDT and CDR2 YYEEEE. The CDR3 DNA follows: TGTGCCAGCAGCTTGGCGCCGGACACTGAAGCTTTCTTT. It codes for CASSLAPDTEAFF.

This chain joins TRBV6-5 and TRBJ1-3; a possible D gene is TRBD1 (6 bases). The germline V gene encodes CDR1 MNHEY and CDR2 SVGAGI. Trimming shortened V by 5 bases and J by 9 bases, and 14 bases separated the two germline ends. The CDR3 is made up of 13 amino acids. The CDR3 DNA reads TGTGCCAGCAGTCGCATCTTAGGGGGCACCATATATTTT. Translating gives CASSRILGGTIYF.

The V call is TRBV18, the J call TRBJ1-1, with 8 bases matching TRBD1. This CDR3 region has 14 residues. CDR1 and CDR2 from the germline V gene are KGHSH and LQKENI. The ends lost 4 bases at V and 1 base at J; junction bases unmatched: 2. The CDR3, as DNA: TGTGCCAGCTCACGGGACAGGAGGAACACTGAAGCTTTCTTT. Its translation is CASSRDRRNTEAFF.

This clone was observed a handful of times. The genes are TRBV29-1 and TRBJ1-1; possible D gene TRBD1, 5 bases. The CDR3 has 12 residues. Germline V CDR1 and CDR2: SQVTM, ANQGSEA. Trimming cost V 2 bases and J 6 bases, with 10 bases left between them. The CDR3 bases are TGCAGCGTTGAAAACAGGCCCGCTGAAGCTTTCTTT. This gives the protein CSVENRPAEAFF.

V is TRBV28 and J is TRBJ1-3; D gene ambiguous. Germline V gene sequence: CDR1 MDHEN, CDR2 SYDVKM. CDR3 length equals 16 residues. V was clipped by 6 bases and J by 0 bases, with 15 bases between them. The DNA of the CDR3 is TGTGCCAGCAGCGAAGCTGTTGCCTACTCTGGAAACACCATATATTTT. Translation gives CASSEAVAYSGNTIYF.

This clone has only one observation. The chain links TRBV10-1 to TRBJ1-5; tentatively, D is TRBD1 (5 bases). The CDR3 loop spans 13 amino acids. V was shortened by 3 bases and J by 7 bases, with 10 bases between the two germline ends. Germline values: CDR1 WNHNN, CDR2 SYGVQD (reference sequence). For the CDR3, the DNA is TGCGCCAGCAGTGAATGGGGGGGGCAGCCCCAGCATTTT. This translates into CASSEWGGQPQHF.

The chain couples TRBV16 to TRBJ1-3, with TRBD1 matching 7 bases. V shed 5 bases, J shed 0 bases, and the junction held 7 bases outside the gene matches. The CDR3 runs to 16 residues. CDR1 and CDR2 from the germline V gene are KGHSY and FQNENV. CDR3 in amino acids: CASSFGQAFSGNTIYF. CDR3 bases: TGTGCCAGCAGCTTCGGACAGGCCTTCTCTGGAAACACCATATATTTT.

V usage is TRBV29-1 and J usage is TRBJ2-1; no firm D call. V lost 3 bases, J lost 2 bases, and 11 bases lay in between. The CDR3 is 14 residues long. Germline values: CDR1 SQVTM, CDR2 ANQGSEA. In nucleotides, the CDR3 is TGCAGCGTTGACCAGCTAGGAACCTACAATGAGCAGTTCTTC. Translated, it gives CSVDQLGTYNEQFF.